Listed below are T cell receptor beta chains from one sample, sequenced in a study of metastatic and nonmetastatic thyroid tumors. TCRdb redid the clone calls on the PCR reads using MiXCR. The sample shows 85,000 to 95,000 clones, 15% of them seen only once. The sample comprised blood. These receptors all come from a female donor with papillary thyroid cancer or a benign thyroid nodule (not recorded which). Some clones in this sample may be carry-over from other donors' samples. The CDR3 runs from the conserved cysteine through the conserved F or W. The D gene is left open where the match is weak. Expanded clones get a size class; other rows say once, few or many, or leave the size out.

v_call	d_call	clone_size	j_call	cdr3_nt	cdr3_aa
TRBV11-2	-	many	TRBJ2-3	TGTGCCAGCAGCTTAGATAAGCGGTCAGCCACAGATACGCAGTATTTT	CASSLDKRSATDTQYF
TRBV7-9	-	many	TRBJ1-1	TGTGCCAGCAGCTTCCAGGAGAACACTGAAGCTTTCTTT	CASSFQENTEAFF
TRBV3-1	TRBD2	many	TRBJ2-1	TGTGCCAGCAGACAAACTAGCGGGGGGCGTTACAATGAGCAGTTCTTC	CASRQTSGGRYNEQFF
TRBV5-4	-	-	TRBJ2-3	TGTGCCATCAGCCCCGGCGTGGGCACAGATACTCAGTATTTT	CAISPGVGTDTQYF
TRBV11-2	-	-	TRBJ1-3	TGTGCCAGCAGCGTAGATAGGGGTACAGGAAACACTATATATTTT	CASSVDRGTGNTIYF
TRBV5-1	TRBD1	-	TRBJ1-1	TGCGCCAGCAGGTCGACAGGGGTTACCAACACTGAAGCTTTCTTT	CASRSTGVTNTEAFF
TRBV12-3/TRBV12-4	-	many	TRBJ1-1	TGTGCCAGCAGTTCCACCTCCTTCTTTGGGAACACTGAAGCTTTCTTT	CASSSTSFFGNTEAFF
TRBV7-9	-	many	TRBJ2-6	TGTGCCAGCAGCCCGCGGTTGTGGGGGGCCAACGTCCTGACTTTC	CASSPRLWGANVLTF
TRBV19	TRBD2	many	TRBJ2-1	TGTGCCAGTAGGACTAGCGGGGGGAACAATGAGCAGTTCTTC	CASRTSGGNNEQFF
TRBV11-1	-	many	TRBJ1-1	TGTGCCAGCAGACGCCAAATCCCGGGGCTCAACACTGAAGCTTTCTTT	CASRRQIPGLNTEAFF
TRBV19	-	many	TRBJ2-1	TGTGCCAGTAGCCACAGACACGCGTATGAGCAGTTCTTC	CASSHRHAYEQFF
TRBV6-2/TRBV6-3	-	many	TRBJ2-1	TGTGCCAGCAGAGGACTGTCAGGGAGGCCCTACAATGAGCAGTTCTTC	CASRGLSGRPYNEQFF
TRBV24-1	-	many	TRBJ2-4	TGTGCCACCAGTGATACCGGGATCGGAGGGAACATTCAGTACTTC	CATSDTGIGGNIQYF
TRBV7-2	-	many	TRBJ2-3	TGTGCGAGCAGGGGGGGGGCGGAAACAGATACGCAGTATTTT	CASRGGAETDTQYF
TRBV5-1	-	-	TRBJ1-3	TGCGCCAGCAGCTTTGGAACAGGGATCGGAAACACCATATATTTT	CASSFGTGIGNTIYF
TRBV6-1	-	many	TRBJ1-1	TGTGCCAGCAGCGTACAGGGGAACACTGAAGCTTTCTTT	CASSVQGNTEAFF
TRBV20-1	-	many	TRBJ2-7	TGCAGTGCTTCCCTAACATCAACAAGATCCTCCTACGAGCAGTACTTC	CSASLTSTRSSYEQYF
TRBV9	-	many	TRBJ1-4	TGTGCCAGCAGCGTAGAACCAACTAATGAAAAACTGTTTTTT	CASSVEPTNEKLFF
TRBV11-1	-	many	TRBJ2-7	TGTGCCAGCAGCCCCAAATACTCCTACGAGCAGTACTTC	CASSPKYSYEQYF
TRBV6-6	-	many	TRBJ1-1	TGTGCCAGCAGTTACTTAGGGGACACTGAAGCTTTCTTT	CASSYLGDTEAFF
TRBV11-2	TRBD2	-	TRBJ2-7	TGTGCCAGCAGCTTAGTAGCGGGCTCCCCAGTGGACGAGCAGTACTTC	CASSLVAGSPVDEQYF
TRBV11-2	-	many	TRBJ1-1	TGTGCCAGCAGCTCATCCCTCGACACAAGGACAGCTTTCTTT	CASSSSLDTRTAFF
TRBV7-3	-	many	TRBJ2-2	TGTGCCAGCAGCTTAGGACTATCCGGGGAGCTGTTTTTT	CASSLGLSGELFF
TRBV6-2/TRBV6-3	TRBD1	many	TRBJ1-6	TGTGCCAGCAGTCCAGAAGGACAGGGATTCAATTCACCCCTCCACTTT	CASSPEGQGFNSPLHF
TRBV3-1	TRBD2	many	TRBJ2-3	TGTGCCAGCAGCCAAGACAGGGGACTAGCTACAGATACGCAGTATTTT	CASSQDRGLATDTQYF
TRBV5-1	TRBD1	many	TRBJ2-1	TGCGCCAGCACCGCTACAGGGGGCAATGAGCAGTTCTTC	CASTATGGNEQFF
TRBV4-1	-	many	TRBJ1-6	TGCGCCAGCAGCGCCGCGGCGGAGAGCTCCTATAATTCACCCCTCCACTTT	CASSAAAESSYNSPLHF
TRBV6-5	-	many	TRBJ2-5	TGTGCCAGCAGTTATACTCGTCGGGGAACTCAAGAGACCCAGTACTTC	CASSYTRRGTQETQYF
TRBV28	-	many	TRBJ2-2	TGTGCCACCGTATACGCGAACACCGGGGAGCTGTTTTTT	CATVYANTGELFF
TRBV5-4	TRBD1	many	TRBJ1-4	TGTGCCAGCAGCTGGGACAGTAATGAAAAACTGTTTTTT	CASSWDSNEKLFF
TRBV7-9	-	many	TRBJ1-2	TGTGCCAGCAGCTTACCTACAGGGCTAGAGTATGGCTACACCTTC	CASSLPTGLEYGYTF
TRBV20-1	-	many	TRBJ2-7	TGCAGTGCTAGAGATGGGCAGTCACTCTACGAGCAGTACTTC	CSARDGQSLYEQYF
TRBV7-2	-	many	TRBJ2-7	TGTGCCAGCACCCTGGCTACTCCCTACGAGCAGTACTTC	CASTLATPYEQYF
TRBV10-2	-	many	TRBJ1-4	TGCGCCAGCAGTGAGTCGAGACCTCCAGGGACCCGCGGCACTAGGGCAGGACCGTTTTTT	CASSESRPPGTRGTRAGPFF
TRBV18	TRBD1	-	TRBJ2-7	TGTGTCAGCTCGCATTACGGGACAGGCCGAGCCTACGACGAGCAGTACTTC	CVSSHYGTGRAYDEQYF
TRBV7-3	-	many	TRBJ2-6	TGTGCCAGCAGCTCCTGGACAGCTGGGGCCAACGTCCTGACTTTC	CASSSWTAGANVLTF
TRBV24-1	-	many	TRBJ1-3	TGTGCCACCAGTCCTGCATTAGGGCCCAGGGGTTCTGGAAACACCATATATTTT	CATSPALGPRGSGNTIYF
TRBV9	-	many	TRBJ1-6	TGTGCCAGCAGCGTAGAGCCCTATAATTCACCCCTCCACTTT	CASSVEPYNSPLHF
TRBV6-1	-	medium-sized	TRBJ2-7	TGTGCCAGCAGTTCGGACTCTGAAGGCTACGAGCAGTACTTC	CASSSDSEGYEQYF
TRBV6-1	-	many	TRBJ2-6	TGTGCCAGCAGTCCCAAAGGGGGTTCTGGGGCCAACGTCCTGACTTTC	CASSPKGGSGANVLTF
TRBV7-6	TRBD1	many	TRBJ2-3	TGTGCCAGCAGCCCCGGGACAGGGGTAGATACGCAGTATTTT	CASSPGTGVDTQYF
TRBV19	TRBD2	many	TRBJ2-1	TGTGCCAGTAACCCCCCCAGCGGGGGAAAACTCGAGCAGTTCTTC	CASNPPSGGKLEQFF